This TCR beta chain was sequenced in a study of technical replicates of blood from a handful of donors. Method: immunoSEQ multiplex PCR; TCRdb's copy keeps in-frame clones and lacks some. The sample holds approximately 51,000 clones, roughly 95% seen once. There are 14 residues in the CDR3. Trimming removed 6 bases at V and 2 bases at J, with 13 bases between. From germline, CDR1 is SGHRS and CDR2 YFSETQ. The source material was PBMCs. V gene TRBV5-1 combines with J gene TRBJ2-3; D possibly corresponds to TRBD2 (6 bases). The receptor comes from a human donor in good health. Some clones in this sample may be carry-over from other donors' samples. For the CDR3, the DNA is TGCGCCAGCAAGCTAGCGAGATCCACAGATACGCAGTATTTT. Protein: CASKLARSTDTQYF.